This TCR beta chain emerged from a study of human T cells and chemical hapten exposure. Sample time point: pre-sensitization, week 0. Noted treatment: therapeutic diphenylcyclopropenone sensitization with weekly scalp DPC. Per the original data handling: The number of TCRs in each sample had a median of roughly 100,000 and spanned roughly 23,224 to 750,000. TCRdb itself ran the RACE reads through MiXCR, one entry per CDR3 protein. It is TCRdb's table, rather than the study itself, that gives the V and J calls and clone size. The sample consists of about 380,000 distinct CDR3 sequences, around 5.5% of them appearing once. The study's findings and limits: Expanded TCRs were compared with controls, and the expanded TCRs formed significantly more large CDR3 similarity clusters.

This clonotype was seen only a few times. What it binds is unknown. The sequence came from a woman aged 45-59 years with alopecia areata. Some clones in this sample may be carry-over from other donors' samples. The source material was whole blood, sampled in connection with sensitization to the hapten diphenylcyclopropenone (DPC).

The CDR3 DNA reads as TGTGCCAGCAGCGTCCGGACTAGCGGGAGGAGGTATGAGCAGTTCTTC. It is translated as CASSVRTSGRRYEQFF. The rearrangement uses TRBV13 and TRBJ2-1, with 14 bases lining up with TRBD2. J was trimmed by 8 bases and V by 5 bases; bases with no gene match: 8. From germline, CDR1 is PRHDT and CDR2 FYEKMQ (reference sequence). CDR3 size: 16 residues.